The entry below gives a single T cell receptor beta chain sequence along with its context. What it binds is not known. The assay was immunoSEQ multiplex PCR, and TCRdb's table has in-frame clones only and misses some. Of about 10,000 clones in the sample, 90% were seen once. The data belong to a study of immune evolution from preneoplasia to lung adenocarcinoma. Study as a whole: HLA loss of heterozygosity: roughly 6.4% AIS, about 14% MIA, more than 25% ADC, none AAH. Overall study findings and caveats: Top clone frequencies peaked in normal lung, apparently declining through invasive adenocarcinoma. Later-stage lesions seemingly showed higher T cell density and diversity than normal lung.

This CDR3 has 14 amino acids. V gave up 0 bases and J gave up 4 bases, with 7 bases separating them. Germline-derived CDR1 and CDR2 are KGHSH and LQKENI. The gene calls are TRBV18 and TRBJ1-3; a possible D gene is TRBD1 (6 bases). The sequencing sample was made of FFPE invasive lung adenocarcinoma tissue. The sequence was collected from an older person with invasive lung adenocarcinoma. The CDR3 loop reads CASSPPGQGNTIYF. CDR3 sequence (DNA): TGTGCCAGCTCACCACCTGGACAGGGAAACACCATATATTTT.